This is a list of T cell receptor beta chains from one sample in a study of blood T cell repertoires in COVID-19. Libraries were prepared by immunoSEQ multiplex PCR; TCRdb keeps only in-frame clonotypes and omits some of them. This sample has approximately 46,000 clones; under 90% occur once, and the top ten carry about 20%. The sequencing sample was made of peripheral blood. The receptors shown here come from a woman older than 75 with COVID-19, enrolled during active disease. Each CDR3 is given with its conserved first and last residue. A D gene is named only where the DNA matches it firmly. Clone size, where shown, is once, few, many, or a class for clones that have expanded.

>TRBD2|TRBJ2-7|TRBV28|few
CASSPTGLAGSSEQYF
TGTGCCAGCAGTCCCACCGGACTAGCGGGCTCATCCGAGCAGTACTTC
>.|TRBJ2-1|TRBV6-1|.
CASSEVKQFF
TGTGCCAGCAGTGAAGTTAAGCAGTTCTTC
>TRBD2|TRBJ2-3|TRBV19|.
CASSSSGLGLDTQYF
TGTGCCAGTAGTTCTAGCGGCCTAGGGCTGGATACGCAGTATTTT
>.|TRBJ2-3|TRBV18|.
CASSPPGRYEGDTQYF
TGTGCCAGCTCACCCCCAGGAAGGTATGAGGGAGATACGCAGTATTTT
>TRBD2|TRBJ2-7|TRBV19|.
CASSIGPSGSSEQYF
TGTGCCAGTAGTATCGGGCCTAGCGGGAGTTCCGAGCAGTACTTC
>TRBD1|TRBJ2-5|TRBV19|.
CASSPRTGVGETQYF
TGTGCCAGTAGTCCAAGGACAGGGGTGGGGGAGACCCAGTACTTC
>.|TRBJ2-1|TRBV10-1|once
CASSVLAPSSYNEQFF
TGCGCCAGCAGTGTTTTAGCGCCAAGCTCCTACAATGAGCAGTTCTTC
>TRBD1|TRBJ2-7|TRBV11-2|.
CASSKGQGAREQYF
TGTGCCAGCAGCAAAGGACAGGGGGCGCGAGAGCAGTACTTC
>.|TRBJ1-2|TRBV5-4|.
CASSLRNGYGYTF
TGTGCCAGCAGCTTGAGAAACGGCTATGGCTACACCTTC
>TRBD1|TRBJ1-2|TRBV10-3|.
CAISEQGANYGYTF
TGTGCCATCAGTGAACAGGGGGCAAACTATGGCTACACCTTC
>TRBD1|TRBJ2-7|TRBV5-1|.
CASSSNPGQGAYEQYF
TGCGCCAGCAGCTCCAATCCGGGACAGGGGGCCTACGAGCAGTACTTC
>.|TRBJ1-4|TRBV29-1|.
CSVYTDSREKLFF
TGCAGCGTTTATACGGACAGTCGTGAAAAACTGTTTTTT
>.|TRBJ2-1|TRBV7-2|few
CASSSSGESNEQFF
TGTGCCAGCAGCTCGTCCGGGGAGAGCAATGAGCAGTTCTTC
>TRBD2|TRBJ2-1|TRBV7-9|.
CASSAYSGVDNEQFF
TGTGCCAGCAGCGCCTATAGCGGGGTGGACAATGAGCAGTTCTTC
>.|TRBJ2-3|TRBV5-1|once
CASSLWTTGTDTQYF
TGCGCCAGCAGCTTGTGGACTACAGGCACAGATACGCAGTATTTT
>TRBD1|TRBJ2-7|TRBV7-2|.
CASSSGTGYYEQYF
TGTGCCAGCAGCTCCGGGACAGGGTACTACGAGCAGTACTTC
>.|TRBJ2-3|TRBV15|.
CATSRGVGSGDTQYF
TGTGCCACCAGCAGAGGAGTCGGGAGTGGAGATACGCAGTATTTT
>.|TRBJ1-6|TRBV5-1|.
CASRSGSYGDSPLHF
TGCGCCAGCAGGTCAGGATCTTATGGCGATTCACCCCTCCACTTT
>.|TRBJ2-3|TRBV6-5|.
CASRFSADTQYF
TGTGCCAGCAGGTTCAGCGCAGATACGCAGTATTTT
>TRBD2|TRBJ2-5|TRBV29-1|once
CSVGASGRGWETQYF
TGCAGCGTTGGCGCTAGCGGGAGGGGATGGGAGACCCAGTACTTC
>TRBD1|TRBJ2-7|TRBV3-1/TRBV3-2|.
CASSLGTGGYEQYF
TGTGCCAGCAGCCTTGGGACAGGGGGCTACGAGCAGTACTTC
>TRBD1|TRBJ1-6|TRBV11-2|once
CASSLSRQGAAYNSPLHF
TGTGCCAGCAGCTTATCCCGACAGGGGGCCGCCTATAATTCACCCCTCCACTTT
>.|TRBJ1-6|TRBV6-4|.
CASSEAGVGSPLHF
TGTGCCAGCAGTGAGGCAGGGGTGGGATCACCCCTCCACTTT
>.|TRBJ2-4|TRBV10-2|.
CASRDLAKNIQYF
TGCGCCAGCAGGGACTTAGCCAAAAACATTCAGTACTTC
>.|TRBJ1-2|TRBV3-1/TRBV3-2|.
CASSRLLGGNGYTF
TGTGCCAGCAGCCGGCTTCTGGGGGGGAATGGCTACACCTTC
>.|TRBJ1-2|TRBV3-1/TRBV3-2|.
CASSHRAVGGRVSYGYTF
TGTGCCAGCAGCCACAGGGCCGTTGGGGGCAGGGTGAGCTATGGCTACACCTTC
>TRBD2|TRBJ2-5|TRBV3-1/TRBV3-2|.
CASSRETSVQETQYF
TGTGCCAGCAGCCGAGAGACTAGCGTGCAAGAGACCCAGTACTTC
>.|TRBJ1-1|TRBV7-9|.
CASSLAQGVGSSNTEAFF
TGTGCCAGCAGCTTAGCGCAAGGGGTGGGGTCTTCGAACACTGAAGCTTTCTTT
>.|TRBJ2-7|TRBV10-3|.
CAISGGSHEQYF
TGTGCCATCAGTGGAGGGAGCCACGAGCAGTACTTC
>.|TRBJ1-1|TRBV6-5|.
CASSYFPGNAEAFF
TGTGCCAGCAGTTACTTCCCGGGTAATGCTGAAGCTTTCTTT
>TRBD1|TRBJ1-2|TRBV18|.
CASSPQDRANGYTF
TGTGCCAGCTCACCACAGGACAGGGCGAATGGCTACACCTTC
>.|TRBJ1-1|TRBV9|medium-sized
CASSSDRFSGEAFF
TGTGCCAGCAGCAGTGACAGGTTCAGCGGTGAAGCTTTCTTT
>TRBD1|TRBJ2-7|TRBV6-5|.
CASTAGTGVSGEQYF
TGTGCCAGCACGGCCGGGACAGGGGTTTCTGGCGAGCAGTACTTC
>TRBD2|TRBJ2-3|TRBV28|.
CASLEAGGPDTQYF
TGTGCCAGCCTAGAGGCGGGAGGGCCGGATACGCAGTATTTT
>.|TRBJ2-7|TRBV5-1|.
CASSLSVSRDLLRYEQYF
TGCGCCAGCAGCTTGTCAGTATCGAGGGACTTACTAAGATACGAGCAGTACTTC
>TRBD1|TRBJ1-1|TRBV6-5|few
CASSPPRGQGTEAFF
TGTGCCAGCAGTCCCCCCCGGGGACAGGGTACTGAAGCTTTCTTT
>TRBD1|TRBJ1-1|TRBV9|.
CASSVTGGTEAFF
TGTGCCAGCAGCGTTACAGGGGGCACTGAAGCTTTCTTT
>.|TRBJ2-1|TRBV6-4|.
CASSDNNNEQFF
TGTGCCAGCAGTGATAATAACAATGAGCAGTTCTTC
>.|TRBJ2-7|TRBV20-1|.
CSAQAPLEQYF
TGCAGTGCTCAGGCGCCCCTCGAGCAGTACTTC
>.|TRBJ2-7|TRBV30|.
CAWSVGSSYEQYF
TGTGCCTGGAGTGTCGGGAGCTCCTACGAGCAGTACTTC
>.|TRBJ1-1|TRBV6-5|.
CASSYSPGAGTEAFF
TGTGCCAGCAGTTACTCACCAGGGGCGGGCACTGAAGCTTTCTTT
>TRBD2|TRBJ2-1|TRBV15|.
CATSRGVAGGDNEQFF
TGTGCCACCAGCAGAGGCGTCGCGGGGGGCGACAATGAGCAGTTCTTC
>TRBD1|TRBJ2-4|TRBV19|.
CASRDRVLAKNIQYF
TGTGCCAGCAGAGACAGGGTTCTAGCCAAAAACATTCAGTACTTC
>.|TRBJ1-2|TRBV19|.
CASSIDTGRNNYGYTF
TGTGCCAGTAGTATAGATACAGGACGAAATAACTATGGCTACACCTTC
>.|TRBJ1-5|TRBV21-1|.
CASSMHRPRDRAYSNQPQHF
TGTGCCAGCAGCATGCACCGACCTAGGGACAGGGCTTATAGCAATCAGCCCCAGCATTTT
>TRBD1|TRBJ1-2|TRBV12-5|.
CASGRGTGEGYTF
TGTGCTAGTGGTCGCGGGACAGGGGAGGGCTACACCTTC